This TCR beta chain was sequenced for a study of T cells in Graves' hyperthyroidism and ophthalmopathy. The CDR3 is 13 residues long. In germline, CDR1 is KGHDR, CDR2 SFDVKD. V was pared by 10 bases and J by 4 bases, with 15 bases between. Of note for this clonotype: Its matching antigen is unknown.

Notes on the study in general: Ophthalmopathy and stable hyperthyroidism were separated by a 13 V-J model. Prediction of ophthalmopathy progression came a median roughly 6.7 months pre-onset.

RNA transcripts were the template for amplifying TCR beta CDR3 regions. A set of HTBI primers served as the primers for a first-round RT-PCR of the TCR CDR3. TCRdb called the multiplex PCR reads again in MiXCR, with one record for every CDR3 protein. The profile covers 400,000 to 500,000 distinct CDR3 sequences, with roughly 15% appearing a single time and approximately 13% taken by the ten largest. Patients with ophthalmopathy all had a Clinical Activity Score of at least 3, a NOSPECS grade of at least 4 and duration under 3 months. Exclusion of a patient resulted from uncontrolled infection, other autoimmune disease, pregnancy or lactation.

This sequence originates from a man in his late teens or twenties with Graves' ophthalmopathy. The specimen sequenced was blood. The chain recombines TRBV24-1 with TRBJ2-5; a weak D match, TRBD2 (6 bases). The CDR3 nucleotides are TGTGCCACAGCCGGGGGAGGAAGAGAGACCCAGTACTTC. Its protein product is CATAGGGRETQYF.